A single sample gave rise to the 11 T cell receptor beta chains below, sequenced in a study of blood T cell repertoires in COVID-19. The repertoire was sequenced with immunoSEQ multiplex PCR; TCRdb's copy has only in-frame clones and lacks some. The data show about 120,000 clones, about 86% seen once. The sample comprised peripheral blood. These TCRs come from a woman aged 50 to 60 with acute or convalescent COVID-19.

This clone has more than one count but fewer than ten. V is TRBV19 and J is TRBJ1-5, with D possibly TRBD1 on 5 matching bases. V was pared by 1 base and J by 9 bases, with 16 bases between. The CDR3 is 15 amino acids. CDR1 and CDR2 from the germline V gene are LNHDA and SQIVND (reference sequence). The CDR3 DNA reads as TGTGCCAGTAGTATAGGGGGGGGTACCGGTCGGCCCCAGCATTTT. Its translation is CASSIGGGTGRPQHF.

V usage is TRBV2 and J usage is TRBJ2-7; TRBD2 matches 10 bases. This CDR3 region has 15 residues. After removal of 11 bases from V and 2 bases from J, the junction contained 12 bases not matched to a gene. Germline values: CDR1 SNHLY, CDR2 FYNNEI. CDR3 in DNA: TGTGCCGGACAGGTAGCGGGGGGCTCCGCCTACGAGCAGTACTTC. Translation gives CAGQVAGGSAYEQYF.

The genes are TRBV11-2 and TRBJ1-6; D perhaps matches TRBD1 (6 bases). Trimming removed 1 base from V and 8 bases from J, with 12 bases in between. This CDR3 is 15 amino acids long. Germline assignment: CDR1 SGHAT and CDR2 FQNNGV. The CDR3, as DNA: TGTGCCAGCAGCTTAGGGACACAGGGTTATTCACCCCTCCACTTT. This gives the protein CASSLGTQGYSPLHF.

The chain has TRBV3-1 (or the pseudogene TRBV3-2) and TRBJ1-5; tentative D call: TRBD1 (6 bases). The CDR3 spans 15 residues. CDR1 and CDR2 from the germline V gene are LGHDT and YNNKEL (reference sequence). Between the trimmed V and J ends, which lost 3 bases and 0 bases, there was a span of 9 bases. The CDR3 nucleotides are TGTGCCAGCAGCCACACGGGACATAGCAATCAGCCCCAGCATTTT. Translating it yields CASSHTGHSNQPQHF.

This sequence joins TRBV28 and TRBJ2-1; no clear D gene. CDR1 and CDR2 from the germline V gene are MDHEN and SYDVKM. The germline V and J ends were trimmed by 5 bases and 12 bases, with 11 bases remaining between them. The length of the CDR3 is 11 residues. CDR3 sequence: CASSRQLGQFF. DNA of the CDR3: TGTGCCAGCAGTCGACAACTGGGGCAGTTCTTC.

The rearrangement joins TRBV7-3 to TRBJ2-5; D is unclear. The CDR3 consists of 13 residues. Germline CDR1 reads SGHTA; CDR2 reads FQGTGA. Trimming removed 4 bases from V and 3 bases from J, with 9 bases in between. The DNA of the CDR3 is TGTGCCAGCAGCTCCCAGGCTGAAGAGACCCAGTACTTC. It encodes CASSSQAEETQYF.

V and J are TRBV3-1 (or the pseudogene TRBV3-2) and TRBJ1-6, with TRBD1 matching 9 bases. Germline V gene lookup returns CDR1 LGHDT and CDR2 YNNKEL (reference sequence). J gave up 10 bases and V 0 bases, and 7 bases lay outside the gene matches. This CDR3 contains 16 residues. This chain's CDR3 is CASSQDLGTGTSPLHF. The DNA of the CDR3 is TGTGCCAGCAGCCAAGATCTTGGGACAGGGACCTCACCCCTCCACTTT.

This clone was counted a single time. This chain uses TRBV5-6 with TRBJ1-6; 7 nucleotides align to TRBD1. The germline V gene has CDR1 SGHDT and CDR2 YYEEEE. The CDR3 has 14 residues. The V segment lost 2 bases and the J segment 7 bases; nucleotides outside the gene matches: 3. The CDR3 nucleotides read TGTGCCAGCAGCTTCCGGGACAGAAATTCACCCCTCCACTTT. Amino acid sequence: CASSFRDRNSPLHF.

The rearrangement uses TRBV10-3 and TRBJ2-4; TRBD1 aligns across 7 bases. Trimming cost V 11 bases and J 5 bases; bases outside gene matches: 6. Germline V gives CDR1 ENHRY, CDR2 SYGVKD. This CDR3 spans 12 amino acids. In DNA form, the CDR3 reads TGTGCCGCCGGGACAGTAGAAAACATTCAGTACTTC. This codes for CAAGTVENIQYF.

This clone has a handful of counts. The gene calls are TRBV13 and TRBJ2-2, with TRBD1 as a possible D gene (6 bases). Germline V gene lookup returns CDR1 PRHDT and CDR2 FYEKMQ (reference sequence). The CDR3 has 15 amino acids. V lost 7 bases to trimming and J lost 3 bases, with 15 bases between them. The CDR3 loop is CASTSRGLDTGELFF. CDR3 in DNA: TGTGCCAGCACTTCGAGGGGGTTGGACACCGGGGAGCTGTTTTTT.

V usage is TRBV5-1 and J usage is TRBJ1-5, with 7 bases lining up with TRBD1. CDR1 and CDR2 (germline): SGHRS, YFSETQ. The CDR3 runs to 15 residues. Trimming took 4 bases from V and 2 from J; bases not matched to a gene: 6. The CDR3 loop is CASSPTGTGNQPQHF. The CDR3, as DNA: TGCGCCAGCAGCCCGACCGGGACAGGCAATCAGCCCCAGCATTTT. Together with reference TRBV5-1 and TRBJ1-5, the CDR3 gives the full variable domain: KAGVTQTPRYLIKTRGQQVTLSCSPISGHRSVSWYQQTPGQGLQFLFEYFSETQRNKGNFPGRFSGRQFSNSRSEMNVSTLELGDSALYLCASSPTGTGNQPQHFGDGTRLSIL.